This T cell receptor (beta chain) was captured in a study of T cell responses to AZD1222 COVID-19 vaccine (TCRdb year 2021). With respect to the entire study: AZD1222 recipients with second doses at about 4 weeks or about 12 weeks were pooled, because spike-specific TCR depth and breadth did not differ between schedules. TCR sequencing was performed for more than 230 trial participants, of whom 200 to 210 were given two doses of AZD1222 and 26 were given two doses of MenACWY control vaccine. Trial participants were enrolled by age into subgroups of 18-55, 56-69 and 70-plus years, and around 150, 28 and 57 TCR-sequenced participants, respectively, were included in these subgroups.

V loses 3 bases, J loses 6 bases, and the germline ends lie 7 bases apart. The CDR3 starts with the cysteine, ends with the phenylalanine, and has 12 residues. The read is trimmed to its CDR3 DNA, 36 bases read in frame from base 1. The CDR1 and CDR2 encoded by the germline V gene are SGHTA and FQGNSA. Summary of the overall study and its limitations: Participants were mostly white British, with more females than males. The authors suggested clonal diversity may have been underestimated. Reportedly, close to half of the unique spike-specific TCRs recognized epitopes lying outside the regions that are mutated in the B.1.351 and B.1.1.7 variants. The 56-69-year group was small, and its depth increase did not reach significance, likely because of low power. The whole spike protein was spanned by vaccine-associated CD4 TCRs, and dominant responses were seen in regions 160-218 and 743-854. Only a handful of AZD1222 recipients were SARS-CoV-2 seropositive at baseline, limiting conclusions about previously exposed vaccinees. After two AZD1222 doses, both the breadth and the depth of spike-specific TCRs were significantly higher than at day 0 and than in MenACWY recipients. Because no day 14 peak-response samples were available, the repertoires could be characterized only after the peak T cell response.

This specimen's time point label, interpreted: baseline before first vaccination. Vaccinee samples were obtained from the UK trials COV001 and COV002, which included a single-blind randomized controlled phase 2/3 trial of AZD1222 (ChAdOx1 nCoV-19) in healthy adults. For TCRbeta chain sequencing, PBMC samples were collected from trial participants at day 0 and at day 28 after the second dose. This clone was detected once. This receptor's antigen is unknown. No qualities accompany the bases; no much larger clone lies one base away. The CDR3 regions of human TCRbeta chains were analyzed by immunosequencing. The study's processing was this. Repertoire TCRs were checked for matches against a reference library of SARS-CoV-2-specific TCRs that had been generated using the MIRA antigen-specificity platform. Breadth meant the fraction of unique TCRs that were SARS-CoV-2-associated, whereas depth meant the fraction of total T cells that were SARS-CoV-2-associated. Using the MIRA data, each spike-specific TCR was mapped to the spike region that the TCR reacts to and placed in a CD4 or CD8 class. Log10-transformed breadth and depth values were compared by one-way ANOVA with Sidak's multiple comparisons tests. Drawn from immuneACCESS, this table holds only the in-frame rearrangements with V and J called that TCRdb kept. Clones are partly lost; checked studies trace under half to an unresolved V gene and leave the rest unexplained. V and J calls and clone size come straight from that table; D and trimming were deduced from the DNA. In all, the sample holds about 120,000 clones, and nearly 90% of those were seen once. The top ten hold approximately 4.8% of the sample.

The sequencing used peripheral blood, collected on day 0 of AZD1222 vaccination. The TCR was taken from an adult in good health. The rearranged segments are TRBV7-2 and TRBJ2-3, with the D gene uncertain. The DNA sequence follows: TGTGCCAGCAGCTTGTTTGGGGATACGCAGTATTTT. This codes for CASSLFGDTQYF.